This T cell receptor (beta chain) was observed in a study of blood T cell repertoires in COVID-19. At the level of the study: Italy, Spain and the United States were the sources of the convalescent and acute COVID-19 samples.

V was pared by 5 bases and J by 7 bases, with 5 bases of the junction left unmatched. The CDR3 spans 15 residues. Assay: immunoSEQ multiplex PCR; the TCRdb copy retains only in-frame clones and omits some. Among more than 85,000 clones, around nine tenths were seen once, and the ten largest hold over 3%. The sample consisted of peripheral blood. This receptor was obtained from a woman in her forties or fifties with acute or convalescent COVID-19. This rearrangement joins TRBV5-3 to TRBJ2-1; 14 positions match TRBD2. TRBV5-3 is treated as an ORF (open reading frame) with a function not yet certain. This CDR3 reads CARSGTSGSMNEQFF. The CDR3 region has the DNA TGTGCCAGAAGTGGGACTAGCGGGAGCATGAATGAGCAGTTCTTC.